These T cell receptor beta chains were read from a single sample in a study of beta chain features in type 1 diabetes. Only in-frame clones appear in the TCRdb table, and some are missing; sequencing was by immunoSEQ multiplex PCR. This sample carries approximately 340,000 clones, over 12% of them seen once, and the ten largest clones take approximately 0.02%. The sample was naive CD4+ T cells from blood. Receptors were obtained from a woman younger than 35 in good health. Each CDR3 is given with its conserved first and last residue. Fields, in order: D gene, J gene, clone size, V gene, CDR3 DNA, CDR3 protein. The D gene is left open where the match is weak. The size entry is marked missing in some rows and otherwise reads once, few, many or a size class.

d_call: NA
j_call: TRBJ1-4
clone_size: few
v_call: TRBV2
cdr3_nt: TGTGCCAGCAGGATAAACGGAGAGGCAACTGAAAAACTGTTTTTT
cdr3_aa: CASRINGEATEKLFF

d_call: TRBD2
j_call: TRBJ2-4
clone_size: NA
v_call: TRBV30
cdr3_nt: TGTGCCTGGGCCGTCCTCCGGGAGGGCCCCCGCGGACGGGATCGCGGCCCCAAAAACATTCAGTACTTC
cdr3_aa: CAWAVLREGPRGRDRGPKNIQYF

d_call: NA
j_call: TRBJ1-2
clone_size: NA
v_call: TRBV28
cdr3_nt: TGTGCCACGAGATTGGACATCGGAAGTGGTGGCTACACCTTC
cdr3_aa: CATRLDIGSGGYTF

d_call: NA
j_call: TRBJ1-5
clone_size: NA
v_call: TRBV27
cdr3_nt: TGTGCCAGCAGTTCCCATACCAGGGGTAGTAATCAGCCCCAGCATTTT
cdr3_aa: CASSSHTRGSNQPQHF

d_call: NA
j_call: TRBJ2-7
clone_size: NA
v_call: TRBV9
cdr3_nt: TGTGCCAGCAGCGTACGGGGGACTTTAGCCTACGAGCAGTACTTC
cdr3_aa: CASSVRGTLAYEQYF

d_call: NA
j_call: TRBJ2-3
clone_size: NA
v_call: TRBV7-2
cdr3_nt: TGTGCCAGCAGCTTAGCTGTCAGCGGGAGCACAGATACGCAGTATTTT
cdr3_aa: CASSLAVSGSTDTQYF

d_call: NA
j_call: TRBJ1-1
clone_size: few
v_call: TRBV7-2
cdr3_nt: TGTGCCAGCAGCCCATACAGGGAAAAAGCTTTCTTT
cdr3_aa: CASSPYREKAFF

d_call: TRBD2
j_call: TRBJ2-5
clone_size: NA
v_call: TRBV30
cdr3_nt: TGTGCCTGGAGCCTCATTGGGGGGGTTGAGGAGACCCAGTACTTC
cdr3_aa: CAWSLIGGVEETQYF

d_call: NA
j_call: TRBJ2-2
clone_size: few
v_call: TRBV9
cdr3_nt: TGTGCCAGCAGCGTAGCTCGGGGTGCCGGGGAGCTGTTTTTT
cdr3_aa: CASSVARGAGELFF

d_call: NA
j_call: TRBJ2-6
clone_size: NA
v_call: TRBV5-6
cdr3_nt: TGTGCCAGCAGCGCACCTGGGACACTCCACTCTGGGGCCAACGTCCTGACTTTC
cdr3_aa: CASSAPGTLHSGANVLTF

d_call: TRBD1
j_call: TRBJ2-5
clone_size: few
v_call: TRBV5-1
cdr3_nt: TGCGCCAGCAGCTTTGCCGGGACAGGCCAAGAGACCCAGTACTTC
cdr3_aa: CASSFAGTGQETQYF

d_call: TRBD2
j_call: TRBJ2-7
clone_size: few
v_call: TRBV19
cdr3_nt: TGTGCCAGTAGTCCTTCTAGCGGGAGTTGGTACGAGCAGTACTTC
cdr3_aa: CASSPSSGSWYEQYF

d_call: TRBD2
j_call: TRBJ2-3
clone_size: NA
v_call: TRBV6-5
cdr3_nt: TGTGCCAGTTCAACGGGACTAGGGGCTGGAGATACGCAGTATTTT
cdr3_aa: CASSTGLGAGDTQYF

d_call: TRBD2
j_call: TRBJ2-7
clone_size: NA
v_call: TRBV28
cdr3_nt: TGTGCCAGCAGTTTAGCGGGCCTAGCGGACTACGAGCAGTACTTC
cdr3_aa: CASSLAGLADYEQYF

d_call: NA
j_call: TRBJ1-5
clone_size: NA
v_call: TRBV28
cdr3_nt: TGTGCCAGCACCTATTATAGCAATCAGCCCCAGCATTTT
cdr3_aa: CASTYYSNQPQHF

d_call: NA
j_call: TRBJ2-3
clone_size: few
v_call: TRBV5-1
cdr3_nt: TGCGCCAGCAGCTTGGCGGGGGGCTCAGATACGCAGTATTTT
cdr3_aa: CASSLAGGSDTQYF

d_call: TRBD1
j_call: TRBJ2-7
clone_size: NA
v_call: TRBV6-5
cdr3_nt: TGTGCCAGCAGGTCGGGACAGGAGAGCTCCTACGAGCAGTACTTC
cdr3_aa: CASRSGQESSYEQYF

d_call: NA
j_call: TRBJ2-7
clone_size: few
v_call: TRBV4-1
cdr3_nt: TGCGCCAGCAGCCCACGGGACACCTCCTACGAGCAGTACTTC
cdr3_aa: CASSPRDTSYEQYF

d_call: NA
j_call: TRBJ2-5
clone_size: NA
v_call: TRBV7-9
cdr3_nt: TGTGCCAGCAGCTTATTCGGGGGTGAAGAGGCCCAGTACTTC
cdr3_aa: CASSLFGGEEAQYF

d_call: NA
j_call: TRBJ2-1
clone_size: NA
v_call: TRBV30
cdr3_nt: TGTGCCTGGAGTGTAAGGGGGAAGCAGTTCTTC
cdr3_aa: CAWSVRGKQFF

d_call: NA
j_call: TRBJ2-1
clone_size: few
v_call: TRBV29-1
cdr3_nt: TGCAGCGTTTTGACAGGTCCCTCCTACAATGAGCAGTTCTTC
cdr3_aa: CSVLTGPSYNEQFF

d_call: TRBD1
j_call: TRBJ1-2
clone_size: NA
v_call: TRBV30
cdr3_nt: TGTGCCTGGAGTTCACCGGGACAGGGGAACTATGGCTACACCTTC
cdr3_aa: CAWSSPGQGNYGYTF

d_call: NA
j_call: TRBJ1-4
clone_size: NA
v_call: TRBV27
cdr3_nt: TGTGCCAGCAGTAGGGGTCCTAATGAAAAACTGTTTTTT
cdr3_aa: CASSRGPNEKLFF

d_call: NA
j_call: TRBJ2-5
clone_size: few
v_call: TRBV12-5
cdr3_nt: TGTGCTAGTGGTTTGGTAAAGGGGCTAGAAGAGACCCAGTACTTC
cdr3_aa: CASGLVKGLEETQYF

d_call: NA
j_call: TRBJ2-7
clone_size: NA
v_call: TRBV5-8
cdr3_nt: TGTGCCAGCAGTATGTCCACTGTCTACGAGCAGTACTTC
cdr3_aa: CASSMSTVYEQYF

d_call: NA
j_call: TRBJ2-3
clone_size: NA
v_call: TRBV29-1
cdr3_nt: TGCAGCGTGAGGGGGGGGATCACAGATACGCAGTATTTT
cdr3_aa: CSVRGGITDTQYF

d_call: NA
j_call: TRBJ1-2
clone_size: NA
v_call: TRBV7-9
cdr3_nt: TGTGCCAGCAGCTTAGCGGGCCTCTATGGCTACACCTTC
cdr3_aa: CASSLAGLYGYTF

d_call: TRBD1
j_call: TRBJ2-1
clone_size: few
v_call: TRBV9
cdr3_nt: TGTGCCAGCAGCGTAGCCCTGACAGGGAGTCATACAAATGAGCAGTTCTTC
cdr3_aa: CASSVALTGSHTNEQFF

d_call: TRBD1
j_call: TRBJ2-7
clone_size: NA
v_call: TRBV28
cdr3_nt: TGTGCCAGCCAGCAGTCACAGGGGGCCCACGAGCAGTACTTC
cdr3_aa: CASQQSQGAHEQYF

d_call: NA
j_call: TRBJ2-3
clone_size: few
v_call: TRBV10-3
cdr3_nt: TGTGCCATCAGTGATGTGGGCAGAGGCACAGATACGCAGTATTTT
cdr3_aa: CAISDVGRGTDTQYF

d_call: TRBD1
j_call: TRBJ1-2
clone_size: few
v_call: TRBV5-1
cdr3_nt: TGCGCCAGCAGTTCAGATTCCACAGGGGGAAGGTCTGGCTACACCTTC
cdr3_aa: CASSSDSTGGRSGYTF

d_call: NA
j_call: TRBJ2-2
clone_size: few
v_call: TRBV28
cdr3_nt: TGTGCCAGCAGTTACGGGAACACCGGGGAGCTGTTTTTT
cdr3_aa: CASSYGNTGELFF

d_call: TRBD2
j_call: TRBJ2-1
clone_size: few
v_call: TRBV28
cdr3_nt: TGTGCCAGCAGTAGAGCGGGACTTAGCAATGAGCAGTTCTTC
cdr3_aa: CASSRAGLSNEQFF

d_call: NA
j_call: TRBJ2-2
clone_size: NA
v_call: TRBV15
cdr3_nt: TGTGCCACCAGGAGATACAGGGGGGGCACCGGGGAGCTGTTTTTT
cdr3_aa: CATRRYRGGTGELFF

d_call: TRBD1
j_call: TRBJ2-1
clone_size: few
v_call: TRBV18
cdr3_nt: TGTGCCAGCTCATCACTGACAGGGATAAATCTAGGCTACAATGAGCAGTTCTTC
cdr3_aa: CASSSLTGINLGYNEQFF

d_call: NA
j_call: TRBJ2-3
clone_size: few
v_call: TRBV4-3
cdr3_nt: TGCGCCAGCAGCCAAGATCCCGGTTACGCAGATACGCAGTATTTT
cdr3_aa: CASSQDPGYADTQYF

d_call: TRBD1
j_call: TRBJ2-2
clone_size: few
v_call: TRBV18
cdr3_nt: TGTGCCAGCTCACCTCTGACAGGGCAGACCGGGGAGCTGTTTTTT
cdr3_aa: CASSPLTGQTGELFF

d_call: TRBD2
j_call: TRBJ2-1
clone_size: few
v_call: TRBV28
cdr3_nt: TGTGCCAGCAGTTCACCGGGACTAGCGGGTAATGAGCAGTTCTTC
cdr3_aa: CASSSPGLAGNEQFF

d_call: NA
j_call: TRBJ1-2
clone_size: few
v_call: TRBV2
cdr3_nt: TGTGCCAGCAGTGAAACAGTCTATGGCTACACCTTC
cdr3_aa: CASSETVYGYTF

d_call: NA
j_call: TRBJ2-3
clone_size: NA
v_call: TRBV7-9
cdr3_nt: TGTGCCAGCAGCTTAACGGGGGTAGCTGGTGCAGATACGCAGTATTTT
cdr3_aa: CASSLTGVAGADTQYF

d_call: NA
j_call: TRBJ2-5
clone_size: few
v_call: TRBV7-2
cdr3_nt: TGTGCCAGCAGCTTAGTGGAGGGGTGGGAGACCCAGTACTTC
cdr3_aa: CASSLVEGWETQYF

d_call: TRBD2
j_call: TRBJ2-7
clone_size: few
v_call: TRBV4-2
cdr3_nt: TGTGCCAGCAGCCAAGAGTGGACTAGCGCGACCTACGAGCAGTACTTC
cdr3_aa: CASSQEWTSATYEQYF

d_call: NA
j_call: TRBJ1-5
clone_size: few
v_call: TRBV5-1
cdr3_nt: TGCGCCAGCAGCTTGGAGGGGTATAGCAATCAGCCCCAGCATTTT
cdr3_aa: CASSLEGYSNQPQHF

d_call: NA
j_call: TRBJ1-1
clone_size: few
v_call: TRBV27
cdr3_nt: TGTGCCAGCAGGCGGACAGCCGGAAACACTGAAGCTTTCTTT
cdr3_aa: CASRRTAGNTEAFF

d_call: NA
j_call: TRBJ1-2
clone_size: NA
v_call: TRBV27
cdr3_nt: TGTGCCAGCAGTTTAATCCCCCAGGTTTATGGCTACACCTTC
cdr3_aa: CASSLIPQVYGYTF

d_call: NA
j_call: TRBJ1-4
clone_size: few
v_call: TRBV19
cdr3_nt: TGTGCCAGTAGCTGGACATCAACTAATGAAAAACTGTTTTTT
cdr3_aa: CASSWTSTNEKLFF

d_call: NA
j_call: TRBJ2-7
clone_size: NA
v_call: TRBV7-3
cdr3_nt: TGTGCCAGCAGCTTAACGTCGGCGGGCGGGTCCGAGCAGTACTTC
cdr3_aa: CASSLTSAGGSEQYF

d_call: NA
j_call: TRBJ1-4
clone_size: NA
v_call: TRBV7-9
cdr3_nt: TGTGCCAGCAGCTTAACGGGGTCAGGTGAAAAACTGTTTTTT
cdr3_aa: CASSLTGSGEKLFF

d_call: TRBD2
j_call: TRBJ2-3
clone_size: NA
v_call: TRBV4-1
cdr3_nt: TGCGCCAGCAGCCCAGGACTAGCGGGTTTCACAGATACGCAGTATTTT
cdr3_aa: CASSPGLAGFTDTQYF

d_call: TRBD2
j_call: TRBJ2-7
clone_size: NA
v_call: TRBV5-4
cdr3_nt: TGTGCCAGCAGCTCGACGGGGGGGGTCCGTTACGAGCAGTACTTC
cdr3_aa: CASSSTGGVRYEQYF

d_call: TRBD1
j_call: TRBJ2-1
clone_size: few
v_call: TRBV13
cdr3_nt: TGTGCCAGCAGCTTATTACAGGGGGCTGACAATGAGCAGTTCTTC
cdr3_aa: CASSLLQGADNEQFF

d_call: NA
j_call: TRBJ1-5
clone_size: NA
v_call: TRBV6-5
cdr3_nt: TGTGCCAGCAGGACCCCGAGGGAAATGGGTCAGCCCCAGCATTTT
cdr3_aa: CASRTPREMGQPQHF

d_call: NA
j_call: TRBJ1-1
clone_size: NA
v_call: TRBV7-9
cdr3_nt: TGTGCCAGCACCGGAGACAACACTGAAGCTTTCTTT
cdr3_aa: CASTGDNTEAFF

d_call: TRBD1
j_call: TRBJ1-1
clone_size: NA
v_call: TRBV5-1
cdr3_nt: TGCGCCAGCAGTAGCGACAGGGCGACCACTGAAGCTTTCTTT
cdr3_aa: CASSSDRATTEAFF

d_call: NA
j_call: TRBJ1-1
clone_size: few
v_call: TRBV9
cdr3_nt: TGTGCCAGCAGCGTACAGGCGCTCAACACTGAAGCTTTCTTT
cdr3_aa: CASSVQALNTEAFF

d_call: TRBD1
j_call: TRBJ2-3
clone_size: NA
v_call: TRBV29-1
cdr3_nt: TGCAGCGTTGATCGGAACAGGGGCCACACAGATACGCAGTATTTT
cdr3_aa: CSVDRNRGHTDTQYF

d_call: TRBD1
j_call: TRBJ2-7
clone_size: few
v_call: TRBV6-5
cdr3_nt: TGTGCCAGCAGTTCTACAGGGGGCGCGTCTTACGAGCAGTACTTC
cdr3_aa: CASSSTGGASYEQYF

d_call: NA
j_call: TRBJ2-1
clone_size: NA
v_call: TRBV18
cdr3_nt: TGTGCCAGCTCACCACTAGCGGACAATGAGCAGTTCTTC
cdr3_aa: CASSPLADNEQFF

d_call: NA
j_call: TRBJ1-2
clone_size: NA
v_call: TRBV28
cdr3_nt: TGTGCCTCCCGCGGGACGGGCCCCTATGGCTACACCTTC
cdr3_aa: CASRGTGPYGYTF

d_call: TRBD1
j_call: TRBJ2-2
clone_size: few
v_call: TRBV5-6
cdr3_nt: TGTGCCAGCTTCAGACGGACAGGGGCCGCGAACACCGGGGAGCTGTTTTTT
cdr3_aa: CASFRRTGAANTGELFF